This TCR beta chain was recorded in a study of T cell responses to AZD1222 COVID-19 vaccine. Study results and limitations: After the peak T cell response, and only then, were repertoires sampled.

TCRdb's table, derived via immunoSEQ multiplex PCR, lists solely in-frame clones and lacks some. The sample consists of approximately 150,000 clones, less than 95% of them appearing once. The table lists this clone with a few counts. Its matching antigen is unknown. The source of this sequence is an adult in good health. Sequences were derived from peripheral blood, sampled on day 0 of AZD1222 vaccination.

The CDR3 DNA reads as TGTGCCAGCAGTTTTGGGGACCGATACACCGGGGAGCTGTTTTTT. Residues: CASSFGDRYTGELFF. The V gene is TRBV27, the J gene TRBJ2-2; D may match TRBD1 or TRBD2 (5 bases each). Per germline, CDR1 MNHEY and CDR2 SMNVEV (reference sequence). Trimming removed 3 bases at V and 3 bases at J, with 11 bases between. The CDR3 spans 15 residues.